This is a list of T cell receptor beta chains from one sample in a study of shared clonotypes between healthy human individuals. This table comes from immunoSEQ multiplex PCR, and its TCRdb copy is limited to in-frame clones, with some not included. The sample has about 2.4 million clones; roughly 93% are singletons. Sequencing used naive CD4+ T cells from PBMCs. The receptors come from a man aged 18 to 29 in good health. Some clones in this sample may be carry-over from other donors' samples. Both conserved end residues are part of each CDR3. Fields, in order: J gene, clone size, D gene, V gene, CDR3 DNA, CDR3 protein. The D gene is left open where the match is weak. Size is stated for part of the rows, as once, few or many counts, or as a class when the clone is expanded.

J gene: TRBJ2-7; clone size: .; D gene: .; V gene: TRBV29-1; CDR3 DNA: TGCAGCGTTGGGGGCTCCACGGGACTCCCCACTTCCTACGAGCAGTACTTC; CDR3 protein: CSVGGSTGLPTSYEQYF
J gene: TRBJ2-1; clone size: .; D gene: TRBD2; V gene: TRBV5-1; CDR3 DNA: TGCGCCAGCAGCTTGACTAGCGTCTACAATGAGCAGTTCTTC; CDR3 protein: CASSLTSVYNEQFF
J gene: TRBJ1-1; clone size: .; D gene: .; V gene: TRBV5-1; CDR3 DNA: TGCGCCAGCAGCTTGGGCCCCGGGACGGGGAACACTGAAGCTTTCTTT; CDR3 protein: CASSLGPGTGNTEAFF
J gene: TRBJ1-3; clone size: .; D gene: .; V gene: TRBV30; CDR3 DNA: TGTGCCTGGACTGAGTTGTCTGGAAACACCATATATTTT; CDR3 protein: CAWTELSGNTIYF
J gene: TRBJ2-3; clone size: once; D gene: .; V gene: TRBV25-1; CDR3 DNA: TGTGCCAGCAGTGGAACGGGGCTTTCTAGCACAGATACGCAGTATTTT; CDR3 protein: CASSGTGLSSTDTQYF
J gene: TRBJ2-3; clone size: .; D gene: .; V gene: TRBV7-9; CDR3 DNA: TGTGCCAGCAGCCGGAGAGTGGGACGCCTTTCGGCCAGCACAGATACGCAGTATTTT; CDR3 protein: CASSRRVGRLSASTDTQYF
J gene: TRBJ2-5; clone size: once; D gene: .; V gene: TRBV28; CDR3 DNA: TGTGCCAGCAGACCCCTGAAGGCCCAAGAGACCCAGTACTTC; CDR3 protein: CASRPLKAQETQYF
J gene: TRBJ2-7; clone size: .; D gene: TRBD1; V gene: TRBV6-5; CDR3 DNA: TGTGCCAGCAGATTGGGACAGGGAACCTACGAGCAGTACTTC; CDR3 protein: CASRLGQGTYEQYF
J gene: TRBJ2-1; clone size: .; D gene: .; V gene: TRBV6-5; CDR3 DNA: TGTGCCAGCAGTAGGACTTCGAGCTCCTACAATGAGCAGTTCTTC; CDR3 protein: CASSRTSSSYNEQFF
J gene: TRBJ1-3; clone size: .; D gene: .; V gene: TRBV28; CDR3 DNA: TGTGCCAGCAGTTCCCCGGGGGCTGGAAACACCATATATTTT; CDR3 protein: CASSSPGAGNTIYF
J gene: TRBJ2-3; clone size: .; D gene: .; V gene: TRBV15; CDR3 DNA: TGTGCCACCAGCAATCCCTCCCCTGGAAGGGATACGCAGTATTTT; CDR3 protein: CATSNPSPGRDTQYF
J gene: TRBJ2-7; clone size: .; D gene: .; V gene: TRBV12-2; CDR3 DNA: TGTGACTTAGTTGGGGGTCAGCGGGAGGGCCCGTGGCAGCAGTACTTC; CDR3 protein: CDLVGGQREGPWQQYF
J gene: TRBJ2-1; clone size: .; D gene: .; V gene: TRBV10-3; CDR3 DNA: TGTGCCATCAGTGAGGGCCAGTACAATGAGCAGTTCTTC; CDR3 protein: CAISEGQYNEQFF